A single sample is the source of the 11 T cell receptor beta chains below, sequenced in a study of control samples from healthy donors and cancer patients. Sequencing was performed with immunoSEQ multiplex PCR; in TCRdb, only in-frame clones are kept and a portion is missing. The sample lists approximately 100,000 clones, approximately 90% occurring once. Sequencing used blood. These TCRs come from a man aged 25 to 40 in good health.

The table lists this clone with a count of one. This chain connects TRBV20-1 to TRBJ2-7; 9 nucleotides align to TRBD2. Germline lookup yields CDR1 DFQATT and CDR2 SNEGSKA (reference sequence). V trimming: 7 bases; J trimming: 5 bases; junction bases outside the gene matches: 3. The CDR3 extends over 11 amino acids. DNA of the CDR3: TGCAGTGGCGGGAGGGGCCACGAGCAGTACTTC. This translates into CSGGRGHEQYF.

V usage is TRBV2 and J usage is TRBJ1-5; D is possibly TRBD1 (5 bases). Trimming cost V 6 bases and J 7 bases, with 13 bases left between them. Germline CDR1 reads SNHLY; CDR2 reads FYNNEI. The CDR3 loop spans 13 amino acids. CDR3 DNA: TGTGCCAGCAGCGATGACTGGGACCAGCCCCAGCATTTT. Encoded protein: CASSDDWDQPQHF.

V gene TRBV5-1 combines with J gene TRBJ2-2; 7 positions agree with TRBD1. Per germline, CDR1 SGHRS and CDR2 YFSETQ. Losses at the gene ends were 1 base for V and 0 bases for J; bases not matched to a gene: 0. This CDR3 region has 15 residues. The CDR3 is CASSLQGANTGELFF. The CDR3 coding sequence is TGCGCCAGCAGCTTGCAGGGGGCGAACACCGGGGAGCTGTTTTTT.

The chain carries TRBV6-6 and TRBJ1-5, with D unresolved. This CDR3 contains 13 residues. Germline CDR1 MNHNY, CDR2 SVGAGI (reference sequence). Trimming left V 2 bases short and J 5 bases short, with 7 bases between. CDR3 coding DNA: TGTGCCAGCAGTTACCCCGGGGATCAGCCCCAGCATTTT. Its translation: CASSYPGDQPQHF.

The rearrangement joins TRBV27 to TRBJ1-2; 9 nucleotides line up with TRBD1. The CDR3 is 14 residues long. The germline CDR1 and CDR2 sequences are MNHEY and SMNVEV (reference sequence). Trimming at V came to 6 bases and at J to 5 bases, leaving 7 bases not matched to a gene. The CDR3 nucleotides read TGTGCCAGCAGCCCGGGACAGGGTTATTATGGCTACACCTTC. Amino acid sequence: CASSPGQGYYGYTF.

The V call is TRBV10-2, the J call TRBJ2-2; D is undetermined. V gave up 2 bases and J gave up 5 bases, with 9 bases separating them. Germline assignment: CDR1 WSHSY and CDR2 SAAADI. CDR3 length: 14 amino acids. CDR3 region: CASSEPRLTGELFF. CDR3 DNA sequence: TGCGCCAGCAGTGAGCCTCGGCTAACCGGGGAGCTGTTTTTT.

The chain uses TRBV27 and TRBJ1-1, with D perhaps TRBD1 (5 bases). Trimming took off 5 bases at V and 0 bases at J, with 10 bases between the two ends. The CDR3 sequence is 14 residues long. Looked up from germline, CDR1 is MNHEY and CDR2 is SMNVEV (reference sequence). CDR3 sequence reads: CASSTQGMNTEAFF. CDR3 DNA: TGTGCCAGCAGTACTCAGGGTATGAACACTGAAGCTTTCTTT.

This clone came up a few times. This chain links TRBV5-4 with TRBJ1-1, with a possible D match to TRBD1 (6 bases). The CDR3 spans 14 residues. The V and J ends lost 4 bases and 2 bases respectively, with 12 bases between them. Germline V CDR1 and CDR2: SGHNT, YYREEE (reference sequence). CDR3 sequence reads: CASSPGGRNTEAFF. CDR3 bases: TGTGCCAGCAGCCCCGGGGGCAGAAACACTGAAGCTTTCTTT. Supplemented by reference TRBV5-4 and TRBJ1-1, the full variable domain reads ETGVTQSPTHLIKTRGQQVTLRCSSQSGHNTVSWYQQALGQGPQFIFQYYREEENGRGNFPPRFSGLQFPNYSSELNVNALELDDSALYLCASSPGGRNTEAFFGQGTRLTVV.

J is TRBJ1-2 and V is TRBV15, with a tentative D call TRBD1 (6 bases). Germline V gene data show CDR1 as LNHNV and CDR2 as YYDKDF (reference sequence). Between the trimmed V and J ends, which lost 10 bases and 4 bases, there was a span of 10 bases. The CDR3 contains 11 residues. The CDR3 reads CAIAGVYGYTF. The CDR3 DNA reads TGTGCCATTGCAGGGGTCTATGGCTACACCTTC.

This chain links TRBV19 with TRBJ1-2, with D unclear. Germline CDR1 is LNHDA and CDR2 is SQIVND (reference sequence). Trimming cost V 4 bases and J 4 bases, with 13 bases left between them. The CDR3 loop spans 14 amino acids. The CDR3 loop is CASSTDLAGYGYTF. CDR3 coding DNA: TGTGCCAGTAGTACGGACCTGGCGGGCTATGGCTACACCTTC.

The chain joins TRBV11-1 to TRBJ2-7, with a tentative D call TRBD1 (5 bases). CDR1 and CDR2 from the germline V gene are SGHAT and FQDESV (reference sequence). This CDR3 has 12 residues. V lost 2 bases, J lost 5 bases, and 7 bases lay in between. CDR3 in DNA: TGTGCCAGCAGCTTAATAGGGGACGAGCAGTACTTC. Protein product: CASSLIGDEQYF. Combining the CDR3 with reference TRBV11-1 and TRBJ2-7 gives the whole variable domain EAEVAQSPRYKITEKSQAVAFWCDPISGHATLYWYRQILGQGPELLVQFQDESVVDDSQLPKDRFSAERLKGVDSTLKIQPAELGDSAMYLCASSLIGDEQYFGPGTRLTVT.